The present T cell receptor beta chain was sequenced within a study of regulatory T cells in long-lasting Graves disease. This clonotype was seen repeatedly, ten times or more. Its antigen is unknown. Arm-PCR of CDR3 regions and iRepertoire HTBI primers were the basis on which TCR beta libraries were built. Original processing methods: The study identified roughly 59 TRBV and 13 to 15 TRBJ segments across samples. From the multiplex PCR reads, TCRdb called clonotypes with MiXCR, one entry per CDR3 protein. The V and J calls, along with clone size, are taken from TCRdb and not from the paper's own processing. This sample has roughly 530,000 distinct CDR3 sequences, with approximately 16% found just once. Study outcomes and limitations: Newly diagnosed Graves' patients exceeded persistent ones in TCR diversity.

The time point is: newly diagnosed GD, antithyroid drugs for less than 3 months. RNA isolated from PBMCs was used to make the TCR library. These data were also reused for a study on T cells in Graves' hyperthyroidism and ophthalmopathy. As reported in that work: HTBI primers drove first-round RT-PCR of the TCR CDR3.

Here the sequenced sample was peripheral blood mononuclear cells (PBMCs), taken at new diagnosis, from a patient treated with antithyroid drugs. The clonotype comes from a middle-aged woman with Graves disease.

CDR3 bases: TGTGCCAGCAGCCCTTACAGTGTCGACACTGAAGCTTTCTTT. Translating it yields CASSPYSVDTEAFF. The rearrangement uses TRBV3-1 and TRBJ1-1; D is ambiguous. The germline V gene encodes CDR1 LGHDT and CDR2 YNNKEL (reference sequence). The CDR3 length is 14 residues. Deletions cut 4 bases from V and 3 bases from J, with 12 bases between.